This passage covers 22 T cell receptor beta chains from one sample sequenced in a study of cytomegalovirus exposure and HLA in healthy donors. The PCR had 60 Vbeta and 13 Jbeta primers. Some clones are missing from TCRdb's copy, which holds only in-frame ones; the method was immunoSEQ multiplex PCR. The repertoire holds 120,000 to 150,000 clones, with around 79% as singletons. The specimen was PBMCs. The origin of the receptors is a woman aged 40 to 49 in good health and CMV-seropositive.

V and J are TRBV5-3 and TRBJ1-1; D gene uncertain. TRBV5-3 is recorded as an ORF, its role being uncertain. This CDR3 has 14 amino acids. V shed 7 bases and J shed 4 bases, with 17 bases lying between them. This chain's CDR3 is CARLSTVMFTEAFF. CDR3 nucleotide sequence: TGTGCCAGACTGAGCACAGTAATGTTCACTGAAGCTTTCTTT.

This clone was seen only once. V and J are TRBV7-9 and TRBJ1-2; 9 bases are a match to TRBD1. In germline, CDR1 is SEHNR, CDR2 FQNEAQ (reference sequence). V lost 5 bases, J lost 6 bases, and 10 bases stayed unmatched. This CDR3 region has 15 residues. The CDR3 spells CASSVRDRVEDGYTF. CDR3 sequence (DNA): TGTGCCAGCAGCGTCCGGGACAGGGTTGAGGATGGCTACACCTTC.

DNA of the CDR3: TGTGCCAGCAGACGACAGGGTTCGAACACTGAAGCTTTCTTT. It is translated as CASRRQGSNTEAFF. The chain joins TRBV14 to TRBJ1-1; TRBD1 matches at 7 bases. Per germline, CDR1 SGHDN and CDR2 FVKESK. Germline trimming cut 6 bases from V and 1 base from J; bases unmatched to any gene: 5. The CDR3 runs to 14 residues.

The chain joins TRBV18 to TRBJ2-4, with a weak D call TRBD1 (6 bases). Trimming shortened V by 3 bases and J by 5 bases, and 14 bases separated the two germline ends. The germline V gene has CDR1 KGHSH and CDR2 LQKENI. The CDR3 covers 15 residues. In nucleotides, the CDR3 is TGTGCCAGCTCACCCCAGCTCTCAGGGGAAAACATTCAGTACTTC. Its protein is CASSPQLSGENIQYF.

As to this clone: In the same sample, other DNA sequences code for this CDR3. The V call is TRBV5-1, the J call TRBJ1-2; D is possibly TRBD1 (5 bases). CDR1 is SGHRS, CDR2 YFSETQ, per germline. The CDR3 has 14 residues. V gave up 0 bases and J gave up 4 bases, with 10 bases separating them. The CDR3 reads CASSLAAGVYGYTF. The CDR3 DNA reads as TGCGCCAGCAGCTTGGCAGCGGGGGTCTATGGCTACACCTTC.

This chain connects TRBV7-9 to TRBJ2-3; D is unresolved. Trimming took off 1 base at V and 2 bases at J, with 7 bases between the two ends. CDR1 SEHNR and CDR2 FQNEAQ come from the germline V gene (reference sequence). The CDR3 runs 14 residues. DNA for the CDR3: TGTGCCAGCAGCTTAGTGGGCTCCACAGATACGCAGTATTTT. It translates to CASSLVGSTDTQYF.

The gene calls are TRBV19 and TRBJ1-2, with a weak D call TRBD1 (6 bases). This CDR3 spans 14 amino acids. V was cut by 3 bases and J by 7 bases, with 15 bases left in between. Germline V gene lookup returns CDR1 LNHDA and CDR2 SQIVND (reference sequence). CDR3 amino acids: CASSIGPGAGGYTF. DNA for the CDR3: TGTGCCAGTAGTATCGGTCCAGGGGCTGGTGGCTACACCTTC.

The chain uses TRBV7-2 and TRBJ2-7, with D maybe TRBD2 (5 bases). From germline, CDR1 is SGHTA and CDR2 FQGNSA. Trimming removed 1 base at V and 0 bases at J, with 13 bases between. This CDR3 is built from 16 residues. CDR3 region: CASSLVAGATSYEQYF. Here the CDR3 DNA reads TGTGCCAGCAGCTTAGTGGCGGGCGCTACCTCCTACGAGCAGTACTTC. The complete variable domain, with remaining parts taken from reference TRBV7-2 and TRBJ2-7, reads GAGVSQSPSNKVTEKGKDVELRCDPISGHTALYWYRQSLGQGLEFLIYFQGNSAPDKSGLPSDRFSAERTGGSVSTLTIQRTQQEDSAVYLCASSLVAGATSYEQYFGPGTRLTVT.

J is TRBJ2-4 and V is TRBV19; 7 nucleotides line up with TRBD2. Germline values: CDR1 LNHDA, CDR2 SQIVND (reference sequence). V shed 0 bases and J 1 base; nucleotides not matched to a gene: 9. This CDR3 comprises 18 residues. CDR3 sequence (DNA): TGTGCCAGTAGTATAGATGGTCGGGGGGTCATGGCCAAAAACATTCAGTACTTC. Encoded protein: CASSIDGRGVMAKNIQYF.

The chain carries TRBV19 and TRBJ2-1, with 10 bases fitting TRBD2. The CDR3 is 15 residues long. V lost 5 bases, J lost 11 bases, and 12 bases stayed unmatched. The germline V gene encodes CDR1 LNHDA and CDR2 SQIVND (reference sequence). In nucleotides, the CDR3 is TGTGCCAGTAGTTTCCTAGTCACTAGCGGGGCTAAGCAGTTCTTC. Translating it yields CASSFLVTSGAKQFF.

The rearrangement uses TRBV11-2 and TRBJ1-6; weak D call: TRBD1 (6 bases). V lost 1 base and J lost 9, with 13 bases in between. CDR1 and CDR2 from the germline V gene are SGHAT and FQNNGV. The CDR3 contains 15 residues. The CDR3 DNA follows: TGTGCCAGCAGCTTAGGGAGGACAGTCAGTTCACCCCTCCACTTT. Translated: CASSLGRTVSSPLHF.

The V gene is TRBV5-1, the J gene TRBJ2-2; D might be TRBD2 (5 bases). The germline CDR1 and CDR2 sequences are SGHRS and YFSETQ. There are 16 residues in the CDR3. Trimming cost V 0 bases and J 2 bases, with 11 bases left between them. CDR3 loop: CASSLVPSPNTGELFF. The CDR3 nucleotides read TGCGCCAGCAGCTTGGTTCCTAGCCCCAACACCGGGGAGCTGTTTTTT.

This clone was recorded once. The rearrangement uses TRBV7-9 and TRBJ2-2; D not certain. CDR1 SEHNR and CDR2 FQNEAQ come from the germline V gene (reference sequence). The CDR3 sequence is 16 residues long. V lost 5 bases and J 5 bases, leaving 18 bases between the germline ends. This CDR3 is CASSPRRGEGTGELFF. CDR3 in DNA: TGTGCCAGCAGCCCGCGGCGAGGTGAAGGAACCGGGGAGCTGTTTTTT.

The sample holds a few counts of this clone. The chain links TRBV15 to TRBJ1-6; D is possibly TRBD1 (5 bases). The CDR3 length is 16 residues. Deletions cut 1 base from V and 8 bases from J, with 15 bases between. The V gene's germline CDR1 is LNHNV and CDR2 YYDKDF (reference sequence). CDR3 in DNA: TGTGCCACCAGCAGAGGGTCGGCGGGGGGGGATTCACCCCTCCACTTT. Protein sequence: CATSRGSAGGDSPLHF.

The chain is built from TRBV5-1 and TRBJ1-3; D gene uncertain. CDR1 and CDR2 from the germline V gene are SGHRS and YFSETQ. CDR3 size: 13 residues. V gave up 8 bases and J gave up 11 bases, with 20 bases separating them. CDR3 DNA: TGCGCCAGGAAACGCGCCCCAAGTTTTCCCATATATTTT. Protein sequence: CARKRAPSFPIYF.

The rearrangement joins TRBV18 to TRBJ2-5, with TRBD2 matching 8 bases. J gave up 2 bases and V 3 bases, and 5 bases lay outside the gene matches. The length of the CDR3 is 15 residues. Germline assignment: CDR1 KGHSH and CDR2 LQKENI. CDR3 sequence: CASSPAGGTQETQYF. CDR3 DNA sequence: TGTGCCAGCTCACCTGCGGGGGGTACGCAAGAGACCCAGTACTTC.

The sample holds a few counts of this clone. Germline and junction disagree at one end, which may indicate a read error. The V gene is TRBV7-9, the J gene TRBJ2-3; 13 bases are a match to TRBD2. Germline CDR1 SEHNR, CDR2 FQNEAQ (reference sequence). This CDR3 is 17 amino acids long. The CDR3 here is CSSSQGLAGKITDTQYF. In nucleotides, the CDR3 is TGTTCCAGCAGCCAGGGACTAGCGGGGAAAATCACAGATACGCAGTATTTT.

This clone has just one count. The chain is built from TRBV28 and TRBJ2-7; D not resolved. Trimming left V 3 bases short and J 2 bases short, with 11 bases between. This CDR3 spans 14 amino acids. CDR1 is MDHEN, CDR2 SYDVKM, per germline. The CDR3, as DNA: TGTGCCAGCAGTTTGTCTAGGTCCACCTACGAGCAGTACTTC. Translating it yields CASSLSRSTYEQYF.

The table lists this clone with a count of one. The V gene is TRBV7-9, the J gene TRBJ2-3, with D possibly TRBD2 on 6 matching bases. The V gene lost 4 bases and the J gene lost 0 bases, with 23 bases spanning the gap. The CDR3 spans 19 residues. Germline V gives CDR1 SEHNR, CDR2 FQNEAQ (reference sequence). CDR3 sequence (DNA): TGTGCCAGCAGCTCTCCTACAACTAGCCCCCTCGTTAGCACAGATACGCAGTATTTT. Protein sequence: CASSSPTTSPLVSTDTQYF.

The chain uses TRBV27 and TRBJ2-1, with D tentatively TRBD1 (6 bases). CDR1 and CDR2 (germline): MNHEY, SMNVEV (reference sequence). The CDR3 runs 15 residues. V was trimmed by 1 base and J by 9 bases, leaving 16 bases between them. In nucleotides, the CDR3 is TGTGCCAGCAGTTTATACAAGGGGGTTTCGGGTGAGCAGTTCTTC. Translation: CASSLYKGVSGEQFF.

The chain employs TRBV30 and TRBJ2-5, with D possibly being TRBD1 (5 bases). V lost 1 base to trimming and J lost 0 bases, with 6 bases between them. Germline CDR1 and CDR2: GTSNPN and SVGIG (reference sequence). The CDR3 totals 13 residues. CDR3 loop: CAWSEGHQETQYF. The CDR3, as DNA: TGTGCCTGGAGTGAGGGGCACCAAGAGACCCAGTACTTC.

The chain is built from TRBV7-2 and TRBJ1-3; weak D call: TRBD1 (6 bases). V lost 1 base and J 1 base, leaving 11 bases between the germline ends. Germline V lookup: CDR1 SGHTA, CDR2 FQGNSA. This CDR3 is built from 16 residues. CDR3 residues: CASSLGGLSSGNTIYF. The CDR3 region has the DNA TGTGCCAGCAGCTTAGGGGGGCTGAGTTCTGGAAACACCATATATTTT. Combining the CDR3 with reference TRBV7-2 and TRBJ1-3 gives the whole variable domain GAGVSQSPSNKVTEKGKDVELRCDPISGHTALYWYRQSLGQGLEFLIYFQGNSAPDKSGLPSDRFSAERTGGSVSTLTIQRTQQEDSAVYLCASSLGGLSSGNTIYFGEGSWLTVV.